The rows below give T cell receptor beta chains drawn from one sample of a study of T cell repertoires in cytomegalovirus infection. Each CDR3 protein is one row after TCRdb ran MiXCR on the reads. The table shows about 530,000 distinct CDR3 sequences, with 26% occurring only once. What was sequenced was PBMCs. Source of these receptors: a human donor in good health (CMV status not recorded). Some clones in this sample may be carry-over from other donors' samples. CDR3s include the opening cysteine and the closing phenylalanine or tryptophan. The D gene is left open where the match is weak. Size tells how often a clone was seen (once, few, many) or the class of an expanded clone, and some rows leave it out.

TRBJ2-3,TRBD1,few,TRBV5-1,CASSARAGTGDTDTQYF,TGCGCCAGCAGCGCCCGCGCCGGGACAGGGGACACAGATACGCAGTATTTT
TRBJ1-6,NA,few,TRBV7-2,CASSERRGNSPLHF,TGTGCCAGCAGCGAGCGAAGGGGCAATTCACCCCTCCACTTT
TRBJ2-5,TRBD1,NA,TRBV7-9,CASSSGQDQETQYF,TGTGCCAGCAGTTCCGGACAGGACCAAGAGACCCAGTACTTC
TRBJ2-2,TRBD2,NA,TRBV30,CAWSVSSGGAGELFF,TGTGCCTGGAGTGTATCTAGCGGGGGGGCCGGGGAGCTGTTTTTT
TRBJ1-5,NA,few,TRBV7-6,CASSQGLNNQPQHF,TGTGCCAGCAGCCAGGGGTTAAACAATCAGCCCCAGCATTTT
TRBJ2-7,TRBD2,many,TRBV2,CASRLAGYEQYF,TGTGCCAGCAGACTAGCGGGATACGAGCAGTACTTC
TRBJ1-3,NA,many,TRBV7-2,CASSFYRAGNTIYF,TGTGCCAGCAGCTTTTACAGGGCTGGAAACACCATATATTTT
TRBJ2-7,NA,NA,TRBV19,CASSTSGHPYEQYF,TGTGCCAGTAGTACCTCGGGACACCCCTACGAGCAGTACTTC
TRBJ2-7,TRBD2,few,TRBV10-3,CATSGIRYEQYF,TGTGCCACTAGCGGGATTCGGTACGAGCAGTACTTC
TRBJ2-1,TRBD2,NA,TRBV12-3/TRBV12-4,CASSTPGTTRADEQFF,TGTGCCAGCAGCACACCCGGGACTACCCGAGCCGATGAGCAGTTCTTC
TRBJ2-1,NA,many,TRBV7-2,CASSLPYHYNEQFF,TGTGCCAGCAGCTTACCGTACCACTACAATGAGCAGTTCTTC